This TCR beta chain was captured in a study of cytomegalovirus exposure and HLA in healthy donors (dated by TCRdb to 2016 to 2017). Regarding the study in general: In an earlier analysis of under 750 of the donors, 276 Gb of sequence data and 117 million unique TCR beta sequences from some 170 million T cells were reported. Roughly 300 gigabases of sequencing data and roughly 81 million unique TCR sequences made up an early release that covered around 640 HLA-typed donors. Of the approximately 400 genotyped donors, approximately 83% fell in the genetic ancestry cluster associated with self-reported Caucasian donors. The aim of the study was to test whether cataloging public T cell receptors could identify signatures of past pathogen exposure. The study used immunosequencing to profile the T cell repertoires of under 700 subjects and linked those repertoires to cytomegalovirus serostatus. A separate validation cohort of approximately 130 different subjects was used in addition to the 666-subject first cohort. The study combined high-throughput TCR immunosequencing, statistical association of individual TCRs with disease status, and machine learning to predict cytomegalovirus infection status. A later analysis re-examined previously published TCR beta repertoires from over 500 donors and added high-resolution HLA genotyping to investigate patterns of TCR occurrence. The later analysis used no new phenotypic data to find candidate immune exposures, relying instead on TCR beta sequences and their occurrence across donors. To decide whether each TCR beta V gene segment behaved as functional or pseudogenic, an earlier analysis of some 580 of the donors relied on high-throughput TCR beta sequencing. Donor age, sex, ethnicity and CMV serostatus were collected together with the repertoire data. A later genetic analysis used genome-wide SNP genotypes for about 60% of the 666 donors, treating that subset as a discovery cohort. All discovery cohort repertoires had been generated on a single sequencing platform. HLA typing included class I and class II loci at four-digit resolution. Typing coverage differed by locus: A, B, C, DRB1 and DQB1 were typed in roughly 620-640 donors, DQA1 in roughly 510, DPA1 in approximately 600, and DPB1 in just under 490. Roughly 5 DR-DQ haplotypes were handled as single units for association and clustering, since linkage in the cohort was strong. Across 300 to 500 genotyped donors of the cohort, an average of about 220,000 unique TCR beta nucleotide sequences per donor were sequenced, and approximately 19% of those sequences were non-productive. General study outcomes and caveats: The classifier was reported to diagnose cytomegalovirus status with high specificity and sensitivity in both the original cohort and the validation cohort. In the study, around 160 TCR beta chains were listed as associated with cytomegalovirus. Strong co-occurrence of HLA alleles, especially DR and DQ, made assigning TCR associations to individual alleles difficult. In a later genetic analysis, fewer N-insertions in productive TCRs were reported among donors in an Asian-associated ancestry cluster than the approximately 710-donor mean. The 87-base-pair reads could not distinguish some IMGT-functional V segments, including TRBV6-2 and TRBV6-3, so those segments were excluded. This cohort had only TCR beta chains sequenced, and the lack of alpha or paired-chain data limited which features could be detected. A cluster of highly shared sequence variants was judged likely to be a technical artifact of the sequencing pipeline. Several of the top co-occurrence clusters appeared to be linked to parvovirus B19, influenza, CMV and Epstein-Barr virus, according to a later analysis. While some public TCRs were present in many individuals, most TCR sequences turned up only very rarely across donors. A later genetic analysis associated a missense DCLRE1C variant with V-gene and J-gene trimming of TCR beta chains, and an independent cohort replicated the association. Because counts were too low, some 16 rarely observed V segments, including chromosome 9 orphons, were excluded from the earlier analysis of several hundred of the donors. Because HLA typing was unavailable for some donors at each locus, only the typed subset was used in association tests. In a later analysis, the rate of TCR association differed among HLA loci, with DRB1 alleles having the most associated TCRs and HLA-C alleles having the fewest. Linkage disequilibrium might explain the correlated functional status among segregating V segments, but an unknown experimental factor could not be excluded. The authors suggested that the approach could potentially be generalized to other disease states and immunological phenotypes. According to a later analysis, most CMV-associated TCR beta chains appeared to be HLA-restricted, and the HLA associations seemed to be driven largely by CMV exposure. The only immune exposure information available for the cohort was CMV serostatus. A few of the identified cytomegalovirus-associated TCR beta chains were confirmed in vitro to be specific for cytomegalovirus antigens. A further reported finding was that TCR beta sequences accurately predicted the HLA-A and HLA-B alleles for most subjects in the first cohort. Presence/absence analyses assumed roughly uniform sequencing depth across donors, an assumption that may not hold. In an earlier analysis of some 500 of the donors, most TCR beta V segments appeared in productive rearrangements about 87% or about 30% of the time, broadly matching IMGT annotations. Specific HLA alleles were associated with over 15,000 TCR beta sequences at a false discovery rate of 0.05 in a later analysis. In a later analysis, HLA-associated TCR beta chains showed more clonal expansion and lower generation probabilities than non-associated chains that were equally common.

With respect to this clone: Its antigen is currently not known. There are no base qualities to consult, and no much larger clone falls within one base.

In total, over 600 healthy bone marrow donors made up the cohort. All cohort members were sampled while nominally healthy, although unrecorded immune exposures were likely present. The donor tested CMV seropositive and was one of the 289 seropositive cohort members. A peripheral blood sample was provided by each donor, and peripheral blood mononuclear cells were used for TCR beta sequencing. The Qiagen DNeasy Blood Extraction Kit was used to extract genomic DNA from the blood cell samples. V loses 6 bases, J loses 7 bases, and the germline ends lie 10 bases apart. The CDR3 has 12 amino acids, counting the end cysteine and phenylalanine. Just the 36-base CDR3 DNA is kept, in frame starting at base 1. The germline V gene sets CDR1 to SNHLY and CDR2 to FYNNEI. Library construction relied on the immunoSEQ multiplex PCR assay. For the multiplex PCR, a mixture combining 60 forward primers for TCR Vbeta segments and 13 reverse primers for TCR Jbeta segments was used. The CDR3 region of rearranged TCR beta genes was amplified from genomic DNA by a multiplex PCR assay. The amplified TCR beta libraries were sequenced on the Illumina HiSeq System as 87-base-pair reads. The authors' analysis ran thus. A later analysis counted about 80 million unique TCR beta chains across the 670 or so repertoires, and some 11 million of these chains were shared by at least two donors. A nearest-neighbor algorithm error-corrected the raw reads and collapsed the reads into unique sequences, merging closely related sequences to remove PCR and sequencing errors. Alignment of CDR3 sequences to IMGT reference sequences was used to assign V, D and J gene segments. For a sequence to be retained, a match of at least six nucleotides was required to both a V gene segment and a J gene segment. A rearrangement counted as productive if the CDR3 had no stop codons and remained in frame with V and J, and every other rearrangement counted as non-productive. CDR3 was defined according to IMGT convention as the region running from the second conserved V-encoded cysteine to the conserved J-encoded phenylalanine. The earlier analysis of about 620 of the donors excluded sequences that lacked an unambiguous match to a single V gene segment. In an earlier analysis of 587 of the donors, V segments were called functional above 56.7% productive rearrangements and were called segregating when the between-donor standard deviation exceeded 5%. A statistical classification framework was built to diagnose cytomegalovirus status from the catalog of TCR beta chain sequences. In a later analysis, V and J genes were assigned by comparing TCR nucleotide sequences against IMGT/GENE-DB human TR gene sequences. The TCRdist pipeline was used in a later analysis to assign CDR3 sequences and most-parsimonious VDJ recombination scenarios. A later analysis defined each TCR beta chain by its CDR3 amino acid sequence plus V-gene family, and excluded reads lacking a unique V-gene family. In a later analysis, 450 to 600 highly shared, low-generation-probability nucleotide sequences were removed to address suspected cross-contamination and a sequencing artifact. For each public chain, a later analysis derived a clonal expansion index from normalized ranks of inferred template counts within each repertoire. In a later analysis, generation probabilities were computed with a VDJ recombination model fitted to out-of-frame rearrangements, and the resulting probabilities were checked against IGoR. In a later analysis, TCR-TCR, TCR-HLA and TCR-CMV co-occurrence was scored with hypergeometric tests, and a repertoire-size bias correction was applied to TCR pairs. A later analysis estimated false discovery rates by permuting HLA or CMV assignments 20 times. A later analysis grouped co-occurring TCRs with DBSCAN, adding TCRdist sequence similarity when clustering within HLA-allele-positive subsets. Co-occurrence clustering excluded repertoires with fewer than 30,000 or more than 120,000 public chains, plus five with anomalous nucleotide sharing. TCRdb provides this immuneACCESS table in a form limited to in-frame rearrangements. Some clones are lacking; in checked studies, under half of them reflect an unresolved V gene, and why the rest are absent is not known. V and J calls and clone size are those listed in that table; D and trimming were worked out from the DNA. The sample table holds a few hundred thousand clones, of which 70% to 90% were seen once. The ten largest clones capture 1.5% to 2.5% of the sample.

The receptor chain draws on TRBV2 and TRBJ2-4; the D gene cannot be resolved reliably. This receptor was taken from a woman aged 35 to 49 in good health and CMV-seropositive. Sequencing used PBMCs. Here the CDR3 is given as CASSFTTNIQYF. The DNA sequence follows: TGTGCCAGCAGCTTCACAACGAACATTCAGTACTTC.